This T cell receptor beta chain was profiled in a study of siplizumab effects on memory and regulatory T cells. This CDR3 region has 17 residues. Germline values: CDR1 MDHEN, CDR2 SYDVKM. With 4 bases removed from V and 0 bases from J, the gap between germline ends came to 15 bases. General study results and limits: Mappable alloreactive CD4+ clones averaged approximately 70% Treg-derived with siplizumab versus approximately 25% in controls.

Concerning this clone itself: What it recognizes is unknown.

Clones were read by immunoSEQ multiplex PCR, and TCRdb kept only the in-frame ones, dropping some. The sample shows 92,000 or so clones, 70% to 90% of them seen only once. The clonotype comes from a human donor in good health. The material sequenced was CD4+ T cells sorted from blood. The gene calls are TRBV28 and TRBJ1-4; unclear D gene. CDR3 nucleotide sequence: TGTGCCAGCAGTTCCCGGCACGATCCTGCAACTAATGAAAAACTGTTTTTT. Protein: CASSSRHDPATNEKLFF.